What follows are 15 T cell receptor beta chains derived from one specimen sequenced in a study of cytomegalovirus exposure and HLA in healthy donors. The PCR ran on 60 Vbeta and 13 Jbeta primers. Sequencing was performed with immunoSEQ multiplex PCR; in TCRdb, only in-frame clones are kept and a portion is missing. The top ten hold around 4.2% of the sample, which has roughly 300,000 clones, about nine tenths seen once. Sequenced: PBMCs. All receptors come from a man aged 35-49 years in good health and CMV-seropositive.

Here the CDR3 DNA reads TGTGCCAGCAATGGGAGGACAGGCGCTTACGATCAGCCCCAGCATTTT. Protein product: CASNGRTGAYDQPQHF. The rearrangement links TRBV2 to TRBJ1-5; 7 bases align to TRBD1. From germline, CDR1 is SNHLY and CDR2 FYNNEI. The trim removed 7 bases at V and 5 bases at J, leaving 14 bases unmatched. CDR3 length: 16 amino acids. Using reference TRBV2 and TRBJ1-5 for the parts outside the CDR3, the full variable domain is EPEVTQTPSHQVTQMGQEVILRCVPISNHLYFYWYRQILGQKVEFLVSFYNNEISEKSEIFDDQFSVERPDGSNFTLKIRSTKLEDSAMYFCASNGRTGAYDQPQHFGDGTRLSIL.

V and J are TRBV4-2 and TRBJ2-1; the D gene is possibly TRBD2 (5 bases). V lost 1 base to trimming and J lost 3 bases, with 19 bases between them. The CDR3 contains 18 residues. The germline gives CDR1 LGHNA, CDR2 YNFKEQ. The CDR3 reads CASSQVLVVAGSYNEQFF. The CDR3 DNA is TGTGCCAGCAGCCAAGTATTAGTGGTCGCGGGTAGCTACAATGAGCAGTTCTTC.

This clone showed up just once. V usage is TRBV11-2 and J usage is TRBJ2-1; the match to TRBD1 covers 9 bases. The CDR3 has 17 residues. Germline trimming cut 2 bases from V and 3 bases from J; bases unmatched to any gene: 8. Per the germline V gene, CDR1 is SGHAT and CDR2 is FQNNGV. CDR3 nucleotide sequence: TGTGCCAGCAGCTTACGAGAAGGGACAGGGAACTACAATGAGCAGTTCTTC. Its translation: CASSLREGTGNYNEQFF.

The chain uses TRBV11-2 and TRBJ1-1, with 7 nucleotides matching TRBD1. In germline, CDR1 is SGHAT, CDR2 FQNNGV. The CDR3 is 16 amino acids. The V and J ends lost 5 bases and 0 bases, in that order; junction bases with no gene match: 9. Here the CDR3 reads CASSRVWTGLNTEAFF. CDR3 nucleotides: TGTGCCAGCAGCCGAGTCTGGACAGGCTTGAACACTGAAGCTTTCTTT.

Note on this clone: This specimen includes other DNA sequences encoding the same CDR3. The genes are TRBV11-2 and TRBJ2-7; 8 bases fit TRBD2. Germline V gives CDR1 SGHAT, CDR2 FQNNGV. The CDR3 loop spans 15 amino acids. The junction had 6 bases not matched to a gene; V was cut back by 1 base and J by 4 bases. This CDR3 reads CASSLAGGPSYEQYF. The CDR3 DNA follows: TGTGCCAGCAGCTTAGCGGGAGGGCCGTCGTACGAGCAGTACTTC.

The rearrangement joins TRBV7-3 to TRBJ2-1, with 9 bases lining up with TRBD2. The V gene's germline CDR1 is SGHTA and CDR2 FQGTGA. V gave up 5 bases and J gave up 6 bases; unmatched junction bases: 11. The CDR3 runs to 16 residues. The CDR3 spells CASSPREAGGPNEQFF. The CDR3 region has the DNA TGTGCCAGCAGCCCCAGGGAGGCGGGAGGGCCCAATGAGCAGTTCTTC.

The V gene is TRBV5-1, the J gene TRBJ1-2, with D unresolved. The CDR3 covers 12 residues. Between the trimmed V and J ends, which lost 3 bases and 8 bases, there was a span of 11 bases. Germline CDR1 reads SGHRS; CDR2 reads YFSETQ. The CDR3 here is CASSSGDAGYTF. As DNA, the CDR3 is TGCGCCAGCAGCTCCGGGGATGCCGGCTACACCTTC.

The CDR3, as DNA: TGTGCCAGCACCATCCGTGGGTCTAGTCCGCGGGAGCAGTTCTTC. This translates into CASTIRGSSPREQFF. The rearrangement uses TRBV28 and TRBJ2-1; D ambiguous. CDR1 MDHEN and CDR2 SYDVKM come from the germline V gene. The CDR3 loop spans 15 amino acids. The V gene lost 7 bases and the J gene lost 10 bases, with 23 bases spanning the gap.

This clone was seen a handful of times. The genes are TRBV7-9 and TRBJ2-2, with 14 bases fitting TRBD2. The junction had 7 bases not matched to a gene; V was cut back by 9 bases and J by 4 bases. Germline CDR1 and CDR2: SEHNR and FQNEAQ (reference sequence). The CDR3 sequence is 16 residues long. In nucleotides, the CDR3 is TGTGCCAGTGGGACTAGCGGGAGAAAGAGCACCGGGGAGCTGTTTTTT. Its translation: CASGTSGRKSTGELFF.

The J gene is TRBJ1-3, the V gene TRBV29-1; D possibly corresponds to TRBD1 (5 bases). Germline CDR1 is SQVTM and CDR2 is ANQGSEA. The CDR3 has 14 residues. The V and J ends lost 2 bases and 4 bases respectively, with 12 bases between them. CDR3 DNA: TGCAGCGTTGAAATGGCAGGGAACGGAAACACCATATATTTT. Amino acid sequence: CSVEMAGNGNTIYF.

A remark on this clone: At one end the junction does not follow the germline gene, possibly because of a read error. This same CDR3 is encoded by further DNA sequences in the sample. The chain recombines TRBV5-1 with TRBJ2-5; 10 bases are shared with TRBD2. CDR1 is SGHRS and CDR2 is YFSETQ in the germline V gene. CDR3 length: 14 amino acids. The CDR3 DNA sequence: TGCGCCAGCAGGGCGGGGACTAGCGAAGAGACTCAGTACTTC. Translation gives CASRAGTSEETQYF.

The CDR3 DNA reads TGTGCCAGCAGCCCACCAGGGTTTAGGACTGAAGCTTTCTTT. Its protein product is CASSPPGFRTEAFF. The chain combines TRBV5-4 with TRBJ1-1; D perhaps matches TRBD1 (5 bases). CDR3 length: 14 residues. Per germline, CDR1 SGHNT and CDR2 YYREEE (reference sequence). Deletions cut 4 bases from V and 5 bases from J, with 15 bases between.

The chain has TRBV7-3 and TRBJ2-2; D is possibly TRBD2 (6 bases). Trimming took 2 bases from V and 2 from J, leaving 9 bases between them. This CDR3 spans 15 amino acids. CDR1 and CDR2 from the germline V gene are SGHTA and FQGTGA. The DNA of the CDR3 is TGTGCCAGCAGCTTAGCGGGATTAAACACCGGGGAGCTGTTTTTT. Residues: CASSLAGLNTGELFF.

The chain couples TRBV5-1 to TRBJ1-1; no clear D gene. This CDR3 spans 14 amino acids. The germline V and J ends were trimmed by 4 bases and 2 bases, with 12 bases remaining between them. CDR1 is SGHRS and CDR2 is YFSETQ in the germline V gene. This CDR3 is CASSLKGGNTEAFF. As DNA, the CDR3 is TGCGCCAGCAGCCTTAAAGGCGGAAACACTGAAGCTTTCTTT.

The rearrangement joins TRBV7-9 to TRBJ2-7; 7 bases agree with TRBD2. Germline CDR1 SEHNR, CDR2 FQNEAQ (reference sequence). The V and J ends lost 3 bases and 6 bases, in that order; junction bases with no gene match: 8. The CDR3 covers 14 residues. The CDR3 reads CASSFLRERPEQYF. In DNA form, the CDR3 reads TGTGCCAGCAGCTTCCTGCGGGAGAGGCCCGAGCAGTACTTC.